These 25 T cell receptor beta chains originate from one sample sequenced in a study of T cell changes during pregnancy in multiple sclerosis. Method: immunoSEQ multiplex PCR; TCRdb's copy keeps in-frame clones and lacks some. The table lists tens of thousands of clones, roughly 91% of them singletons. This material consisted of peripheral blood, taken in the first trimester of pregnancy. The receptor set was obtained from a female donor with multiple sclerosis, enrolled in a pregnancy study.

In this sample, this clone turned up once. The rearrangement joins TRBV19 to TRBJ1-4; the match to TRBD1 covers 7 bases. V lost 2 bases, J lost 8 bases, and 8 bases stayed unmatched. The CDR3 length is 15 residues. Germline V gene data show CDR1 as LNHDA and CDR2 as SQIVND (reference sequence). In DNA, the CDR3 is TGTGCCAGTAGTATACCGGGACAGCTGGGGGAAAAACTGTTTTTT. Protein: CASSIPGQLGEKLFF.

The chain employs TRBV2 and TRBJ2-2; perhaps TRBD2 as D (6 bases). The CDR3 runs 15 residues. V was clipped by 7 bases and J by 5 bases, with 17 bases between them. Germline-derived CDR1 and CDR2 are SNHLY and FYNNEI. The CDR3 reads CASIPRGAGTGELFF. The CDR3, as DNA: TGTGCCAGCATCCCACGGGGCGCGGGAACCGGGGAGCTGTTTTTT.

The chain uses TRBV28 and TRBJ2-7; the match to TRBD2 covers 9 bases. Germline V gene lookup returns CDR1 MDHEN and CDR2 SYDVKM. V was pared by 5 bases and J by 0 bases, with 5 bases of the junction left unmatched. This CDR3 comprises 15 residues. The CDR3 reads CASSPLAGFSYEQYF. In DNA, the CDR3 is TGTGCCAGCAGTCCCCTAGCGGGGTTCTCCTACGAGCAGTACTTC.

V is TRBV5-1 and J is TRBJ1-1; no clear D gene. The V end was cut by 3 bases, the J end by 4 bases, with 13 bases between. The germline CDR1 and CDR2 sequences are SGHRS and YFSETQ. The CDR3 covers 14 residues. The CDR3 here is CASSSRAAGTEAFF. In DNA form, the CDR3 reads TGCGCCAGCAGCTCCCGGGCGGCGGGCACTGAAGCTTTCTTT.

The CDR3 loop is CASSSQGFNEKLFF. The CDR3 nucleotides read TGTGCCAGCAGTTCACAGGGATTTAATGAAAAACTGTTTTTT. The chain recombines TRBV28 with TRBJ1-4, with D possibly being TRBD1 (6 bases). This CDR3 contains 14 residues. Germline V lookup: CDR1 MDHEN, CDR2 SYDVKM. The ends were cut back, 4 bases at V and 4 bases at J, with 10 bases in the middle.

The chain combines TRBV28 with TRBJ2-1; D is ambiguous. The CDR3 length is 11 residues. Trimming cost V 2 bases and J 9 bases, with 5 bases left between them. Germline V lookup: CDR1 MDHEN, CDR2 SYDVKM. CDR3 sequence: CASSLGREQFF. CDR3 bases: TGTGCCAGCAGTTTAGGCCGTGAGCAGTTCTTC.

Here the CDR3 reads CASSIRTSGSYEQFF. The CDR3 DNA reads TGTGCCAGTAGTATAAGGACTAGCGGGAGCTATGAGCAGTTCTTC. This chain uses TRBV19 with TRBJ2-1; 13 bases are shared with TRBD2. The length of the CDR3 is 15 residues. Germline CDR1 LNHDA, CDR2 SQIVND (reference sequence). Trimming took 2 bases from V and 8 from J; bases not matched to a gene: 3.

This chain uses TRBV30 with TRBJ2-7, with 13 positions matching TRBD2. The V gene's germline CDR1 is GTSNPN and CDR2 SVGIG (reference sequence). The CDR3 has 15 amino acids. V shed 0 bases and J 7 bases; nucleotides not matched to a gene: 6. The CDR3 protein is CAWSVGLAGRREQYF. The CDR3 DNA is TGTGCCTGGAGTGTGGGACTAGCGGGACGGCGGGAGCAGTACTTC.

This sequence joins TRBV5-1 and TRBJ2-3; perhaps TRBD1 as D (5 bases). Germline V gives CDR1 SGHRS, CDR2 YFSETQ. CDR3 length equals 10 residues. The V and J ends lost 6 bases and 6 bases respectively, with 5 bases between them. The CDR3 bases are TGCGCCAGCACAGGGGATACGCAGTATTTT. It codes for CASTGDTQYF.

The V and J genes are TRBV19 and TRBJ1-2; D remains unclear. CDR1 and CDR2 (germline): LNHDA, SQIVND (reference sequence). Trimming pared 9 bases from V and 4 bases from J, leaving 27 bases between. CDR3 length: 17 residues. In DNA, the CDR3 is TGTGCCAGCAAGAGGACCACCGGTCTCCTCGGGAGCTATGGCTACACCTTC. Translating gives CASKRTTGLLGSYGYTF.

This clone has just one count. This rearrangement joins TRBV7-6 to TRBJ1-3; TRBD1 agrees at 11 bases. The CDR3 sequence is 19 residues long. With V trimmed by 6 bases and J by 4 bases, 17 bases remained unmatched. CDR1 is SGHVS and CDR2 is FNYEAQ in the germline V gene. CDR3 in amino acids: CASSRTPGQGDRLGNTIYF. CDR3 bases: TGTGCCAGCAGTCGGACACCGGGACAGGGGGATCGGTTGGGAAACACCATATATTTT.

The CDR3 reads CASSLDSNQPQHF. The CDR3 region has the DNA TGTGCCAGCAGCTTAGACAGTAATCAGCCCCAGCATTTT. The rearrangement joins TRBV7-2 to TRBJ1-5; D unresolved. CDR3 length equals 13 residues. Trimming removed 1 base from V and 4 bases from J, with 5 bases in between. Looked up from germline, CDR1 is SGHTA and CDR2 is FQGNSA.

The rearrangement joins TRBV4-2 to TRBJ1-6, with D unresolved. V gave up 1 base and J gave up 0 bases, with 7 bases separating them. The CDR3 loop spans 16 amino acids. The germline V gene encodes CDR1 LGHNA and CDR2 YNFKEQ. Written as DNA, the CDR3 is TGTGCCAGCAGCCAAGTTGGCAGCTCCTATAATTCACCCCTCCACTTT. It is translated as CASSQVGSSYNSPLHF.

This clone was recorded only once. As DNA, the CDR3 is TGCGCCAGCAGAACCCAGGGGCAGGGTACCTACGAGCAGTACTTC. Translation gives CASRTQGQGTYEQYF. The rearrangement joins TRBV5-1 to TRBJ2-7, with D perhaps matching TRBD1 (6 bases). Germline CDR1 reads SGHRS; CDR2 reads YFSETQ. V was trimmed by 5 bases and J by 2 bases, leaving 17 bases between them. The CDR3 covers 15 residues.

The chain links TRBV19 to TRBJ2-7, with D tentatively TRBD1 (6 bases). This CDR3 has 13 residues. CDR1 is LNHDA and CDR2 is SQIVND in the germline V gene (reference sequence). V was cut by 6 bases and J by 5 bases, with 14 bases left in between. The CDR3 bases are TGTGCCAGTAGCCCGGGACATCCTGACGAGCAGTACTTC. The encoded protein is CASSPGHPDEQYF.

The rearrangement uses TRBV15 and TRBJ1-3; a possible D gene is TRBD1 (6 bases). V lost 0 bases and J 6 bases, leaving 15 bases between the germline ends. Germline V gene sequence: CDR1 LNHNV, CDR2 YYDKDF (reference sequence). CDR3 size: 16 residues. This chain's CDR3 is CATSRDWQGPENTIYF. In nucleotides, the CDR3 is TGTGCCACCAGCAGAGATTGGCAGGGGCCGGAAAACACCATATATTTT.

The J gene is TRBJ2-7, the V gene TRBV6-5; D is perhaps TRBD2 (6 bases). V was cut by 2 bases and J by 7 bases, with 12 bases left in between. Germline values: CDR1 MNHEY, CDR2 SVGAGI. This CDR3 region has 13 residues. The CDR3 loop reads CASSYGTGKEQYF. Written as DNA, the CDR3 is TGTGCCAGCAGTTACGGGACTGGTAAGGAGCAGTACTTC.

This sequence joins TRBV6-1 and TRBJ2-3; TRBD2 matches 8 bases. The CDR3 loop spans 14 amino acids. The V segment lost 7 bases and the J segment 7 bases; nucleotides outside the gene matches: 10. Germline-derived CDR1 and CDR2 are MNHNS and SASEGT. The CDR3 here is CASTGLEVRYTQYF. The CDR3 DNA is TGTGCCAGCACGGGACTAGAGGTCAGGTATACGCAGTATTTT.

This chain connects TRBV30 to TRBJ2-3; 7 bases align to TRBD2. CDR3 length: 14 amino acids. The germline V gene has CDR1 GTSNPN and CDR2 SVGIG (reference sequence). J gave up 9 bases and V 1 base, and 10 bases lay outside the gene matches. Here the CDR3 reads CAWSARRELPTQYF. CDR3 in DNA: TGTGCCTGGAGTGCTCGGCGGGAGCTACCAACGCAGTATTTT.

This chain links TRBV11-2 with TRBJ1-3; 8 nucleotides line up with TRBD1. There are 14 residues in the CDR3. Germline V gene lookup returns CDR1 SGHAT and CDR2 FQNNGV. The trim removed 4 bases at V and 4 bases at J, leaving 3 bases unmatched. This chain's CDR3 is CASSSQGGGNTIYF. The CDR3, as DNA: TGTGCCAGCAGCTCACAGGGGGGAGGAAACACCATATATTTT.

The rearrangement joins TRBV5-4 to TRBJ2-1; no definite D call. Between the trimmed V and J ends, which lost 3 bases and 5 bases, there was a span of 15 bases. CDR1 is SGHNT and CDR2 is YYREEE in the germline V gene (reference sequence). The CDR3 contains 15 residues. CDR3 bases: TGTGCCAGCAGCTATAAAGAAGCCCTTAACAATGAGCAGTTCTTC. This sequence encodes CASSYKEALNNEQFF.

The chain has TRBV30 and TRBJ1-5; D ambiguous. The germline CDR1 and CDR2 sequences are GTSNPN and SVGIG (reference sequence). The CDR3 runs 14 residues. Trimming left V 1 base short and J 3 bases short, with 10 bases between. CDR3 coding DNA: TGTGCCTGGAGTGCCTCGCGGGTCAATCAGCCCCAGCATTTT. Translation: CAWSASRVNQPQHF.

The CDR3 reads CASRLASSGANVLTF. The DNA for the CDR3 is TGTGCCAGCAGGCTGGCCAGCTCTGGGGCCAACGTCCTGACTTTC. The V gene is TRBV28, the J gene TRBJ2-6; D gene uncertain. Germline-derived CDR1 and CDR2 are MDHEN and SYDVKM. The germline V and J ends were trimmed by 6 bases and 0 bases, with 9 bases remaining between them. The CDR3 contains 15 residues.

The sample holds a few counts of this clone. CDR3 in amino acids: CASSLQGPKGYTF. The CDR3 nucleotides read TGTGCCAGCAGCTTACAGGGTCCTAAGGGCTACACCTTC. J is TRBJ1-2 and V is TRBV5-4; D is possibly TRBD1 (6 bases). V lost 2 bases to trimming and J lost 8 bases, with 13 bases between them. This CDR3 has 13 amino acids. Germline CDR1 and CDR2: SGHNT and YYREEE (reference sequence).

V gene TRBV10-1 combines with J gene TRBJ2-7; D ambiguous. Between the trimmed V and J ends, which lost 2 bases and 6 bases, there was a span of 8 bases. Germline CDR1 reads WNHNN; CDR2 reads SYGVQD (reference sequence). This CDR3 spans 12 amino acids. This CDR3 reads CASSEQLGEQYF. Here the CDR3 DNA reads TGCGCCAGCAGTGAGCAGCTAGGCGAGCAGTACTTC.